This TCR beta chain was documented in a study of T cell responses to AZD1222 COVID-19 vaccine. Sequencing used immunoSEQ multiplex PCR; TCRdb keeps in-frame clones, though not all of them. There are 150,000 to 200,000 clones in the sample; 85% to 95% occur only once, and about 4.6% lies in the top ten. The CDR3 extends over 17 amino acids. Germline V gives CDR1 KGHDR, CDR2 SFDVKD. V trimming: 3 bases; J trimming: 7 bases; junction bases outside the gene matches: 16. Source: peripheral blood, taken 28 days after the second AZD1222 dose. The rearrangement links TRBV24-1 to TRBJ1-2; 7 bases are shared with TRBD1. This clonotype originated in an adult who received the AZD1222 COVID-19 vaccine. DNA for the CDR3: TGTGCCACCAGTGATCCCACAGGGGCCGGCATAAGAGGTGGCTACACCTTC. Protein: CATSDPTGAGIRGGYTF.